Listed below are T cell receptor beta chains from one sample, sequenced in a study of blood T cell repertoires in COVID-19. Repertoires were generated with immunoSEQ multiplex PCR, while TCRdb's copy carries only in-frame clones and drops some. This table has 18,000 or so clones, around 82% appearing once. Material: peripheral blood. These receptors all come from a man aged 35 to 55 with active or convalescent COVID-19. Each CDR3 is given with its conserved first and last residue. The D gene is left open where the match is weak. Size is stated for part of the rows, as once, few or many counts, or as a class when the clone is expanded.

NA	TRBV5-4	TRBJ2-7	NA	CASATRSGTYEQYF	TGTGCCAGCGCAACCCGGTCGGGAACCTACGAGCAGTACTTC
NA	TRBV11-3	TRBJ2-3	NA	CASSLTASTDTQYF	TGTGCCAGCAGCTTGACAGCTAGCACAGATACGCAGTATTTT
NA	TRBV7-9	TRBJ2-1	TRBD2	CASSLSSSGLTYEQFF	TGTGCCAGCAGCCTTTCCTCTAGCGGCCTTACATATGAGCAGTTCTTC
NA	TRBV11-2	TRBJ1-4	NA	CASSLLTNEKLFF	TGTGCCAGCAGCTTACTAACTAATGAAAAACTGTTTTTT
NA	TRBV9	TRBJ1-5	NA	CASSKRGGQPQHF	TGTGCCAGCAGCAAAAGGGGGGGCCAGCCCCAGCATTTT
large	TRBV30	TRBJ1-5	NA	CAWSVASNQPQHF	TGTGCCTGGAGTGTAGCCAGCAATCAGCCCCAGCATTTT
NA	TRBV4-1	TRBJ2-5	TRBD2	CASSWGLGETQYF	TGCGCCAGCAGCTGGGGACTAGGAGAGACCCAGTACTTC
NA	TRBV6-5	TRBJ1-1	NA	CASRQGPGMNTEAFF	TGTGCCAGCAGACAAGGGCCCGGGATGAACACTGAAGCTTTCTTT
NA	TRBV6-2/TRBV6-3	TRBJ1-5	NA	CASSYPTGKPGQSNQPQHF	TGTGCCAGCAGTTACCCCACAGGGAAACCAGGGCAGAGCAATCAGCCCCAGCATTTT
NA	TRBV15	TRBJ1-5	NA	CATSIRLLSGAMYF	TGTGCCACCAGCATCCGTCTTCTTAGTGGTGCTATGTATTTT
NA	TRBV2	TRBJ1-1	NA	CASSVGWSTEAFF	TGTGCCAGCAGCGTTGGCTGGAGCACTGAAGCTTTCTTT
NA	TRBV7-6	TRBJ1-2	NA	CASRVGQSYTF	TGTGCCAGCAGAGTAGGACAGAGCTACACCTTC
once	TRBV5-6	TRBJ1-5	NA	CASSSGNQPQHF	TGTGCCAGCAGCTCAGGGAATCAGCCCCAGCATTTT
NA	TRBV28	TRBJ2-5	NA	CASSPPSETQYF	TGTGCCAGCAGTCCCCCTAGCGAGACCCAGTACTTC
NA	TRBV25-1	TRBJ2-5	NA	CASSDRVQETQYF	TGTGCCAGCAGTGACAGGGTCCAAGAGACCCAGTACTTC
NA	TRBV13	TRBJ1-2	TRBD1	CASSLFRDRGLYGYTF	TGTGCCAGCAGCTTATTCCGGGACAGGGGGCTCTATGGCTACACCTTC
few	TRBV2	TRBJ2-1	NA	CASAAYNEQFF	TGTGCCAGCGCCGCGTACAATGAGCAGTTCTTC
few	TRBV7-9	TRBJ1-1	NA	CALKYGTLNTEAFF	TGTGCCCTTAAATATGGGACACTGAACACTGAAGCTTTCTTT
NA	TRBV2	TRBJ1-6	NA	CASSEATGRVSPLHF	TGTGCCAGCAGTGAAGCAACAGGGCGAGTCTCACCCCTCCACTTT
NA	TRBV5-4	TRBJ2-2	NA	CASSLNNLRGTGELFF	TGTGCCAGCAGCTTGAACAATTTGAGAGGCACCGGGGAGCTGTTTTTT
NA	TRBV5-6	TRBJ2-3	NA	CASSFLQGEVTDTQYF	TGTGCCAGCAGCTTTCTGCAGGGCGAGGTCACAGATACGCAGTATTTT
few	TRBV27	TRBJ2-7	NA	CASSPRDSLGEEQYF	TGTGCCAGCAGTCCGAGGGACTCTTTGGGGGAGGAGCAGTACTTC
NA	TRBV6-2/TRBV6-3	TRBJ2-7	NA	CASSYGAAGAPYEQYF	TGTGCCAGCAGTTACGGGGCCGCGGGGGCCCCCTACGAGCAGTACTTC
NA	TRBV10-2	TRBJ1-1	NA	CASSVGVNTEAFF	TGCGCCAGCAGTGTTGGAGTGAACACTGAAGCTTTCTTT
NA	TRBV9	TRBJ2-2	NA	CASSPGRPGTGELFF	TGTGCCAGCAGCCCCGGCCGACCGGGCACCGGGGAGCTGTTTTTT
NA	TRBV19	TRBJ1-1	TRBD1	CASNTGTGVSEAFF	TGTGCCAGTAACACCGGGACAGGGGTCTCTGAAGCTTTCTTT
NA	TRBV10-3	TRBJ2-2	TRBD2	CAISTRAGRDTGELFF	TGTGCCATCAGTACACGGGCAGGGAGGGACACCGGGGAGCTGTTTTTT
NA	TRBV6-2/TRBV6-3	TRBJ1-1	NA	CASSYSVRGTEAFF	TGTGCCAGCAGTTACTCGGTTCGGGGTACTGAAGCTTTCTTT
NA	TRBV19	TRBJ2-1	TRBD2	CASSITSGAYNEQFF	TGTGCCAGTAGTATCACTAGCGGGGCTTACAATGAGCAGTTCTTC
NA	TRBV7-2	TRBJ1-4	TRBD1	CASSTRQGLNEKLFF	TGTGCCAGCAGCACCAGACAGGGGTTGAACGAAAAACTGTTTTTT
NA	TRBV6-2/TRBV6-3	TRBJ1-6	NA	CASSYSGGGWSPLHF	TGTGCCAGCAGTTACAGCGGAGGAGGATGGTCACCCCTCCACTTT
NA	TRBV5-5	TRBJ2-3	TRBD2	CASSLGGASTDTQYF	TGTGCCAGCAGCCTCGGGGGGGCAAGCACAGATACGCAGTATTTT
NA	TRBV9	TRBJ1-1	TRBD1	CASSVVGSGEGAVAFF	TGTGCCAGCAGCGTAGTCGGGTCGGGAGAGGGGGCTGTGGCTTTCTTT
once	TRBV27	TRBJ1-5	NA	CASSLGTEFNQPQHF	TGTGCCAGCAGTCTCGGGACTGAATTCAATCAGCCCCAGCATTTT
NA	TRBV6-5	TRBJ1-2	NA	CASRGSNYGYTF	TGTGCCAGCCGAGGCTCAAACTATGGCTACACCTTC
large	TRBV21-1	TRBJ1-3	NA	CASSTGPRVPKTTSSGNTIYF	TGTGCCAGCAGCACAGGACCACGGGTTCCAAAGACAACTAGCTCTGGAAACACCATATATTTT
NA	TRBV15	TRBJ2-1	TRBD1	CATSRDWETGGFDEQFF	TGTGCCACCAGCAGAGATTGGGAAACAGGGGGGTTCGATGAGCAGTTCTTC
NA	TRBV2	TRBJ1-6	TRBD1	CASEQARGISPLHF	TGTGCCAGCGAGCAAGCCAGGGGGATTTCACCCCTCCACTTT
once	TRBV4-3	TRBJ1-1	NA	CASSQGPSGTEAFF	TGCGCCAGCAGCCAAGGCCCTTCCGGGACTGAAGCTTTCTTT
NA	TRBV14	TRBJ2-5	NA	CASSQGLEIYQETQYF	TGTGCCAGCAGCCAAGGTCTCGAGATTTACCAAGAGACCCAGTACTTC
NA	TRBV9	TRBJ2-7	NA	CASSVGGFDEQYF	TGTGCCAGCAGCGTAGGAGGGTTCGACGAGCAGTACTTC
NA	TRBV7-9	TRBJ2-7	TRBD1	CASSSTRTGGYEQYF	TGTGCCAGCAGCTCGACACGGACAGGGGGCTACGAGCAGTACTTC
NA	TRBV7-6	TRBJ2-7	TRBD2	CASSSYPGTSGAQGYEQYF	TGTGCCAGCAGCAGCTATCCCGGGACTAGCGGGGCGCAGGGCTACGAGCAGTACTTC
NA	TRBV19	TRBJ2-3	NA	CASSDWADTQYF	TGTGCCAGTAGTGACTGGGCAGATACGCAGTATTTT
medium-sized	TRBV4-2	TRBJ1-2	NA	CASSQDRTAYGYTF	TGTGCCAGCAGCCAAGATCGGACAGCCTATGGCTACACCTTC
medium-sized	TRBV13	TRBJ1-3	NA	CASSGDNSGNTIYF	TGTGCCAGCTCTGGGGACAACTCTGGAAACACCATATATTTT
NA	TRBV6-2/TRBV6-3	TRBJ2-5	NA	CASSYRPGDREAQETQYF	TGTGCCAGCAGTTACCGCCCCGGCGACAGGGAGGCCCAAGAGACCCAGTACTTC
NA	TRBV10-3	TRBJ2-7	TRBD1	CAISEGQGSYEQYF	TGTGCCATCAGTGAAGGACAGGGCTCCTACGAGCAGTACTTC
once	TRBV15	TRBJ1-4	TRBD1	CATSGGPQGAVEKLFF	TGTGCCACCAGCGGCGGGCCACAGGGGGCGGTTGAAAAACTGTTTTTT
NA	TRBV5-4	TRBJ2-7	TRBD1	CASSPRGQGPYEQYF	TGTGCCAGCAGCCCCCGAGGACAGGGGCCCTACGAGCAGTACTTC
NA	TRBV7-2	TRBJ1-4	TRBD1	CASSFFGTGEEKLFF	TGTGCCAGCAGCTTCTTCGGGACAGGGGAGGAAAAACTGTTTTTT
NA	TRBV7-2	TRBJ1-2	NA	CASSFTQVNYGYTF	TGTGCCAGCAGCTTTACACAGGTTAACTATGGCTACACCTTC
NA	TRBV5-1	TRBJ1-4	TRBD1	CASSLAGTANEKLFF	TGCGCCAGCAGCTTGGCCGGGACAGCTAATGAAAAACTGTTTTTT
NA	TRBV3-1/TRBV3-2	TRBJ1-2	NA	CASSQDPAGDGYTF	TGTGCCAGCAGCCAAGATCCGGCAGGGGATGGCTACACCTTC
NA	TRBV30	TRBJ1-5	NA	CAPFACYQPQHF	TGTGCCCCCTTCGCGTGTTATCAGCCCCAGCATTTT
NA	TRBV7-9	TRBJ1-1	NA	CASSPPNEDEAFF	TGTGCCAGCAGCCCCCCGAACGAGGATGAAGCTTTCTTT